This entry features one T cell receptor (beta chain) sequence. Trimming removed 4 bases from V and 2 bases from J, with 17 bases in between. The CDR3 consists of 16 residues. Germline assignment: CDR1 LGHNA and CDR2 YNFKEQ. Sequenced by immunoSEQ multiplex PCR; TCRdb stores in-frame clones only, minus some. The table includes 360,000 or so clones, less than 90% detected once. This sample was included in a study of blood T cell repertoires in COVID-19. Looking at the study overall: COVID-19 samples from acute and convalescent phases originated in the United States, Italy and Spain.

Recruitment covered about two dozen US areas and drew participants whose ages spanned about 18 to 90 years. Donors were grouped by their self-reported clinical history. Two negative PCRs, clearance, or symptom resolution characterized the recovered Cohort 3 donors. The rearrangement joins TRBV4-2 to TRBJ2-5; D unclear. Sequenced sample: PBMCs or T cells enriched from blood (not recorded which). The receptor comes from a woman younger than 45 who had recovered from COVID-19. The CDR3 is CASSLTNSRGQETQYF. As DNA, the CDR3 is TGTGCCAGCAGCCTAACTAATTCTCGCGGACAAGAGACCCAGTACTTC.